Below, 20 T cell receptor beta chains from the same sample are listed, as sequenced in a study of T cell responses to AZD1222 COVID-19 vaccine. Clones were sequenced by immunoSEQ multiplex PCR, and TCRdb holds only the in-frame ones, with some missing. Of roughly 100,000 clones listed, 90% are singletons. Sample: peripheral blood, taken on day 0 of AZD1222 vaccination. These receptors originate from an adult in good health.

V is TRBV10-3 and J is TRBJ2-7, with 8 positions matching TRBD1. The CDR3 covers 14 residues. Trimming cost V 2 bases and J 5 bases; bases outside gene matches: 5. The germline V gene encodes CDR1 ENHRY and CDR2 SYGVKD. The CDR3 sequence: CAISEGTGNDEQYF. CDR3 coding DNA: TGTGCCATCAGTGAGGGGACAGGTAACGACGAGCAGTACTTC.

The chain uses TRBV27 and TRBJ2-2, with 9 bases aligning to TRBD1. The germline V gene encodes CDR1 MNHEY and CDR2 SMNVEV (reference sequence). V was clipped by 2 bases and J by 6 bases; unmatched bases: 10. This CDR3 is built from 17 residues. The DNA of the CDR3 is TGTGCCAGCAGTTTAGGCGTCGGGACAGGGTTTGCCGGGGAGCTGTTTTTT. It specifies CASSLGVGTGFAGELFF.

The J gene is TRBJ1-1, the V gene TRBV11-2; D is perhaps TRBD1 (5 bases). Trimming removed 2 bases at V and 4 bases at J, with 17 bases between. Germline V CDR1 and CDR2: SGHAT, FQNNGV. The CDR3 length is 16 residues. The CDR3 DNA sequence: TGTGCCAGCAGCTTAATTAGGGGAAGTGGGGGCACTGAAGCTTTCTTT. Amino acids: CASSLIRGSGGTEAFF. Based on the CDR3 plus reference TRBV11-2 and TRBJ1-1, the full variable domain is EAGVAQSPRYKIIEKRQSVAFWCNPISGHATLYWYQQILGQGPKLLIQFQNNGVVDDSQLPKDRFSAERLKGVDSTLKIQPAKLEDSAVYLCASSLIRGSGGTEAFFGQGTRLTVV.

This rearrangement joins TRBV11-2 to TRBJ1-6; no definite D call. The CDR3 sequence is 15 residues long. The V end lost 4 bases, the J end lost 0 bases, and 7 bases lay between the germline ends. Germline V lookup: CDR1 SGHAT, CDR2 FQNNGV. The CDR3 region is CASSSLLSYNSPLHF. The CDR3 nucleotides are TGTGCCAGCAGCTCCCTTCTCTCCTATAATTCACCCCTCCACTTT.

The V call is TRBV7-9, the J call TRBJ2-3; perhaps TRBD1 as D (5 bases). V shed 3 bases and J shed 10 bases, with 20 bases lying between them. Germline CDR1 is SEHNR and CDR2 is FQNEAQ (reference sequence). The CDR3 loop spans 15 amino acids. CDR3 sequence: CASSLGGTTLGAQYF. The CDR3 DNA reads TGTGCCAGCAGCTTGGGTGGTACCACTTTAGGGGCGCAGTATTTT.

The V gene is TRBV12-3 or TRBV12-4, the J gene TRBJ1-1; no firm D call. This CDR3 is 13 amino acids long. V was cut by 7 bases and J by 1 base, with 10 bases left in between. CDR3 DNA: TGTGCCAGCACTTCGATGGAGAACACTGAAGCTTTCTTT. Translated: CASTSMENTEAFF.

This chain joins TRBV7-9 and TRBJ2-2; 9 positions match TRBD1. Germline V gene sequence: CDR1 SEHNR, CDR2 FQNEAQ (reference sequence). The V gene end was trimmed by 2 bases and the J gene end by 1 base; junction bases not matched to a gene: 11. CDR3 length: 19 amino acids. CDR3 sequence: CASSLRIGQGSRNTGELFF. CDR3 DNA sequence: TGTGCCAGCAGCTTAAGGATAGGACAGGGGTCCCGGAACACCGGGGAGCTGTTTTTT.

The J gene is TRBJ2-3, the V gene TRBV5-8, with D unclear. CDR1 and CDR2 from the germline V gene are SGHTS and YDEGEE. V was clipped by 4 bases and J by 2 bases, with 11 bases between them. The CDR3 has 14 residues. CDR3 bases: TGTGCCAGCAGCCAGAGAATCCTCACAGATACGCAGTATTTT. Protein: CASSQRILTDTQYF.

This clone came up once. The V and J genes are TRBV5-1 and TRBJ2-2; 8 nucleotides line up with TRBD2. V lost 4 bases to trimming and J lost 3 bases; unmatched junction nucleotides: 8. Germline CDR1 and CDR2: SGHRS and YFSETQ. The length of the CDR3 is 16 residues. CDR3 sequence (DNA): TGCGCCAGCAGCCTCCTCGGGGGGGCCCACACCGGGGAGCTGTTTTTT. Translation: CASSLLGGAHTGELFF.

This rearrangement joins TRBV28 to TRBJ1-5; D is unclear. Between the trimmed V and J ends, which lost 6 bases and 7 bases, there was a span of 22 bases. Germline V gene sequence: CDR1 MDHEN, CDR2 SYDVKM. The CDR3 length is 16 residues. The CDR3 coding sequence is TGTGCCAGCAGCCCAGGTTCAGGTGGTTTAGGCCAGCCCCAGCATTTT. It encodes CASSPGSGGLGQPQHF.

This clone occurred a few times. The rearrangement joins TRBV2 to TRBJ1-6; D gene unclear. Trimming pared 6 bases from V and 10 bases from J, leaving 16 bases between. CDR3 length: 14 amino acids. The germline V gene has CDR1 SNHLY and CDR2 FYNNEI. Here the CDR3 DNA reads TGTGCCAGCAGCGAGGAGGGTTTCGGGTCACCCCTCCACTTT. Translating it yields CASSEEGFGSPLHF.

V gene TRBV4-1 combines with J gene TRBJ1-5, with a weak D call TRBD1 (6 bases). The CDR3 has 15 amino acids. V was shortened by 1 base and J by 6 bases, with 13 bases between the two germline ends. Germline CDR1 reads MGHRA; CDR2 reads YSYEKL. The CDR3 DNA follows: TGCGCCAGCAGCCAAGTGGGGGGGCTTGTTCAGCCCCAGCATTTT. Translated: CASSQVGGLVQPQHF.

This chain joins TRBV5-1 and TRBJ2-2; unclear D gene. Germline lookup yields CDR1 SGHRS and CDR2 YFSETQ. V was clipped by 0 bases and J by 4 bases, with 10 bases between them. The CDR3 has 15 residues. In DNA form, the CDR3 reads TGCGCCAGCAGCTTGGGATTCACGGGCACCGGGGAGCTGTTTTTT. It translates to CASSLGFTGTGELFF.

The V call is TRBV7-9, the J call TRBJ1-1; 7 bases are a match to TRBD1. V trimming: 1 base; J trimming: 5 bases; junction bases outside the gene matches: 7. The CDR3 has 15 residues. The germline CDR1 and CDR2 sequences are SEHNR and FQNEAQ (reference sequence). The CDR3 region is CASSLVPTGLTEAFF. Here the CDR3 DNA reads TGTGCCAGCAGCTTAGTTCCGACAGGGCTAACTGAAGCTTTCTTT. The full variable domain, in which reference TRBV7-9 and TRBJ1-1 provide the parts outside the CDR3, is DTGVSQNPRHKITKRGQNVTFRCDPISEHNRLYWYRQTLGQGPEFLTYFQNEAQLEKSRLLSDRFSAERPKGSFSTLEIQRTEQGDSAMYLCASSLVPTGLTEAFFGQGTRLTVV.

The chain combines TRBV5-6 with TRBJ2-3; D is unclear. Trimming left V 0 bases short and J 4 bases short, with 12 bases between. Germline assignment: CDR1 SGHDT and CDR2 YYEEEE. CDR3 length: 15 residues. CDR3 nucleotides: TGTGCCAGCAGCTTGGCGCGAGTCCTATCAGATACGCAGTATTTT. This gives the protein CASSLARVLSDTQYF.

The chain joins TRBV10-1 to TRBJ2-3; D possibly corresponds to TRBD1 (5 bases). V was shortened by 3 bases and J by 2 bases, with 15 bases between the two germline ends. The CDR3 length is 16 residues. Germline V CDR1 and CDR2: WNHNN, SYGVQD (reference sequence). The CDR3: CASSDGKGFNTDTQYF. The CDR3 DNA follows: TGCGCCAGCAGTGATGGGAAGGGGTTTAACACAGATACGCAGTATTTT.

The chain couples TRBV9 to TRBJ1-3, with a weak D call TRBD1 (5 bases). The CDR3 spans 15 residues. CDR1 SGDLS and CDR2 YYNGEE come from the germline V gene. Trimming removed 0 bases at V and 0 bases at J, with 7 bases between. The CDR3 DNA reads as TGTGCCAGCAGCGTAGGGGGGGACTCTGGAAACACCATATATTTT. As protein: CASSVGGDSGNTIYF. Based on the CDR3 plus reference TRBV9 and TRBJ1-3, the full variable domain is DSGVTQTPKHLITATGQRVTLRCSPRSGDLSVYWYQQSLDQGLQFLIQYYNGEERAKGNILERFSAQQFPDLHSELNLSSLELGDSALYFCASSVGGDSGNTIYFGEGSWLTVV.

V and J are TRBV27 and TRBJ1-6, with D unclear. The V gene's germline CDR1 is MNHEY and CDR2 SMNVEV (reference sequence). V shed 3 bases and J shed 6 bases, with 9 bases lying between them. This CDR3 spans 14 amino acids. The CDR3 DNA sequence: TGTGCCAGCAGTTTGTGGGCCGGTAATTCACCCCTCCACTTT. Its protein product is CASSLWAGNSPLHF.

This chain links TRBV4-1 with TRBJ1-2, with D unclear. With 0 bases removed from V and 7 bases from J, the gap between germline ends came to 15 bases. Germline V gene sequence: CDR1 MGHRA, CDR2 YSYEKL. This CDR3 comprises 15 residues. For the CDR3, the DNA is TGCGCCAGCAGCCAAGATGAGTCAATGAGGTTTGGCTACACCTTC. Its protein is CASSQDESMRFGYTF.

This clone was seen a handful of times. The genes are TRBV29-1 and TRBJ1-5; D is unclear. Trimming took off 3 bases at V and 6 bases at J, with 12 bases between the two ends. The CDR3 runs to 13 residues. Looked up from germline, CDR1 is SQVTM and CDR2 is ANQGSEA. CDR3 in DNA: TGCAGCGTTGACGCGGGAGGTGGTCAGCCCCAGCATTTT. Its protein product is CSVDAGGGQPQHF.